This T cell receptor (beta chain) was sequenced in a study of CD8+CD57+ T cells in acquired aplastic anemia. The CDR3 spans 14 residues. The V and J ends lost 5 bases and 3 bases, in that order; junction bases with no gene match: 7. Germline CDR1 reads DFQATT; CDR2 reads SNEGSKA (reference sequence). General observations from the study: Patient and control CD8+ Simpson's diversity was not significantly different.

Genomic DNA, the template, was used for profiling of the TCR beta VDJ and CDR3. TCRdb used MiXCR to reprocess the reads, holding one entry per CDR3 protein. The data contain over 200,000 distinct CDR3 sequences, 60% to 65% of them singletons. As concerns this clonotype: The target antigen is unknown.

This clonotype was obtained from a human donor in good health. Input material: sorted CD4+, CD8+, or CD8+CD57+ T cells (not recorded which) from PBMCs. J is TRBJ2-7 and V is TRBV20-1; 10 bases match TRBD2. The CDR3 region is CSAPGTSAFYEQYF. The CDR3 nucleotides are TGCAGTGCTCCCGGGACTAGCGCGTTCTACGAGCAGTACTTC.